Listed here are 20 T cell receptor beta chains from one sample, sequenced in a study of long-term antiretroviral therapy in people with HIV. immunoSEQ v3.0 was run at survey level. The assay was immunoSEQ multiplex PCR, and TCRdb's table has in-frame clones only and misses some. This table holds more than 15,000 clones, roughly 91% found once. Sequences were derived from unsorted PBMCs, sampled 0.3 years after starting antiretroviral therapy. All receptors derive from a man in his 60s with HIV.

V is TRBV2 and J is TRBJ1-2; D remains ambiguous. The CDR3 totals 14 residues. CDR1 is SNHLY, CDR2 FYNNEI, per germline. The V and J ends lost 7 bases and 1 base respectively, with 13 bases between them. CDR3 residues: CASTQLLSNYGYTF. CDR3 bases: TGTGCCAGCACCCAACTCCTCAGTAACTATGGCTACACCTTC.

CDR3 coding DNA: TGTGCCAGCAGTGAGGCAGGGGGGGACACCGGGGAGCTGTTTTTT. Encoded protein: CASSEAGGDTGELFF. V gene TRBV6-1 combines with J gene TRBJ2-2; D could derive from TRBD1 or TRBD2 (7 bases each). Per the germline V gene, CDR1 is MNHNS and CDR2 is SASEGT. Trimming took 3 bases from V and 3 from J, leaving 11 bases between them. The CDR3 is made up of 15 amino acids.

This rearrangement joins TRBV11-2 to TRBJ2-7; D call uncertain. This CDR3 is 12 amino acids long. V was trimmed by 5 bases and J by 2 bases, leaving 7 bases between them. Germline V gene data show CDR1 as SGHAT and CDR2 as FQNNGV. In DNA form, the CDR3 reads TGTGCCAGCAGCCACAATCCCTACGAGCAGTACTTC. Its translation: CASSHNPYEQYF.

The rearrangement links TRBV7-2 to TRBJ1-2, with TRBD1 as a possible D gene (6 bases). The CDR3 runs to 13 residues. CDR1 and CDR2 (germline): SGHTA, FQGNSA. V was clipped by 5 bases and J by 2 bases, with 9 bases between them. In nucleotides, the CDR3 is TGTGCCAGCAGCGCAGGACAGAACTATGGCTACACCTTC. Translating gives CASSAGQNYGYTF.

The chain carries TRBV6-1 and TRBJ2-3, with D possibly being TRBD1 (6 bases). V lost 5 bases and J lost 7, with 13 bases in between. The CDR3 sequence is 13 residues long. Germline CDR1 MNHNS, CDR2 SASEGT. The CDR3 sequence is CASSLHTGNTQYF. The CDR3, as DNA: TGTGCCAGCAGTCTCCATACAGGGAATACGCAGTATTTT.

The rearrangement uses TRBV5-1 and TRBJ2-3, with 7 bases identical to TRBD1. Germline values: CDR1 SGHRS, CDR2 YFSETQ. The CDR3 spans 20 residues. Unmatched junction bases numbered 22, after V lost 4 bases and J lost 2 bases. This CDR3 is CASSPPRQGSVTSDTDTQYF. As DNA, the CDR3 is TGCGCCAGCAGCCCTCCCCGACAGGGTAGTGTGACCAGTGACACAGATACGCAGTATTTT.

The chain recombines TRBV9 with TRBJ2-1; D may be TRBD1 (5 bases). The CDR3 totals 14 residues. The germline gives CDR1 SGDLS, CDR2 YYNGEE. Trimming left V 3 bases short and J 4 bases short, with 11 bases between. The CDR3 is CASSGGPIYNEQFF. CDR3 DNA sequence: TGTGCCAGCAGCGGGGGCCCTATATACAATGAGCAGTTCTTC.

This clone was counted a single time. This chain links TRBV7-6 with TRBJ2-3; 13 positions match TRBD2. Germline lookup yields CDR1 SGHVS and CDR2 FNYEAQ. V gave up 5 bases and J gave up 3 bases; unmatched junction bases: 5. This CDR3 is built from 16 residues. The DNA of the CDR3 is TGTGCCAGCAGCCGATCGACTAGCGGGGGGACAGATACGCAGTATTTT. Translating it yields CASSRSTSGGTDTQYF.

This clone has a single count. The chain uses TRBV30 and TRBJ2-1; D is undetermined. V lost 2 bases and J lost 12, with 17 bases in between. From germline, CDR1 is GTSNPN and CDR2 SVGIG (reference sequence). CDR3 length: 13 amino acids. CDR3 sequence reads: CAWSIGRFKGQFF. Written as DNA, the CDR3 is TGTGCCTGGAGTATAGGACGGTTTAAGGGGCAGTTCTTC. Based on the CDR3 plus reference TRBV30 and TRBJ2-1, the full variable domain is SQTIHQWPATLVQPVGSPLSLECTVEGTSNPNLYWYRQAAGRGLQLLFYSVGIGQISSEVPQNLSASRPQDRQFILSSKKLLLSDSGFYLCAWSIGRFKGQFFGPGTRLTVL.

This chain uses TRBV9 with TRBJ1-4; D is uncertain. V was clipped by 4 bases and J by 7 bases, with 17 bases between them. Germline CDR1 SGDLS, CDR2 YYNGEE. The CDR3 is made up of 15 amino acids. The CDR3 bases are TGTGCCAGCAGCACCAGACCGGTACGGGGTGAAAAACTGTTTTTT. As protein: CASSTRPVRGEKLFF.

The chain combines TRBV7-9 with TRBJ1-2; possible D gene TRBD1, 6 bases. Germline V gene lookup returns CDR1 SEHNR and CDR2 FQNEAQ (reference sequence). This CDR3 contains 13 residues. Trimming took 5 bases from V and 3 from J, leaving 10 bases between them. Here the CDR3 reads CASSADRDYGYTF. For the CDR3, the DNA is TGTGCCAGCAGCGCGGACAGAGACTATGGCTACACCTTC. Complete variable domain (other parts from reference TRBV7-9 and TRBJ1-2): DTGVSQNPRHKITKRGQNVTFRCDPISEHNRLYWYRQTLGQGPEFLTYFQNEAQLEKSRLLSDRFSAERPKGSFSTLEIQRTEQGDSAMYLCASSADRDYGYTFGSGTRLTVV.

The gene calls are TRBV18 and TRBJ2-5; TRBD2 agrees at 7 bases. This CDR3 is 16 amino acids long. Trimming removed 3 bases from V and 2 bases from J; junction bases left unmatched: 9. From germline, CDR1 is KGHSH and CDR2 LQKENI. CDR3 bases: TGTGCCAGCTCACCGATGGCGGGGGTGTCACAAGAGACCCAGTACTTC. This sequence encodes CASSPMAGVSQETQYF. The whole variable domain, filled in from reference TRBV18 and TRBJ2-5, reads NAGVMQNPRHLVRRRGQEARLRCSPMKGHSHVYWYRQLPEEGLKFMVYLQKENIIDESGMPKERFSAEFPKEGPSILRIQQVVRGDSAAYFCASSPMAGVSQETQYFGPGTRLLVL.

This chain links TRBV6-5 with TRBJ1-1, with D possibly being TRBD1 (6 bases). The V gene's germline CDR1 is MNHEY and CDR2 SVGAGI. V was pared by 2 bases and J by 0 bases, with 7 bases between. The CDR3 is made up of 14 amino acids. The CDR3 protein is CASSYPGVNTEAFF. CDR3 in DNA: TGTGCCAGCAGTTACCCAGGGGTGAACACTGAAGCTTTCTTT.

CDR3 sequence: CASSFWGRDTQYF. The CDR3, as DNA: TGCGCCAGCAGCTTTTGGGGGAGAGATACGCAGTATTTT. The chain is built from TRBV5-1 and TRBJ2-3, with D possibly being TRBD1 or TRBD2 (5 bases each). Per germline, CDR1 SGHRS and CDR2 YFSETQ. The length of the CDR3 is 13 residues. V dropped 2 bases and J dropped 5 bases, with 9 bases sitting between them.

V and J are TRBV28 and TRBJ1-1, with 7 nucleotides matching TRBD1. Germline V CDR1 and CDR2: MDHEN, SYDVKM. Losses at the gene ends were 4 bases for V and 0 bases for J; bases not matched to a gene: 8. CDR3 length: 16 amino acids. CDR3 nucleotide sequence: TGTGCCAGCAGTTCCGGGACAGCCGAGATGAACACTGAAGCTTTCTTT. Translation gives CASSSGTAEMNTEAFF. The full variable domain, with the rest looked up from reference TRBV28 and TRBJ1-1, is DVKVTQSSRYLVKRTGEKVFLECVQDMDHENMFWYRQDPGLGLRLIYFSYDVKMKEKGDIPEGYSVSREKKERFSLILESASTNQTSMYLCASSSGTAEMNTEAFFGQGTRLTVV.

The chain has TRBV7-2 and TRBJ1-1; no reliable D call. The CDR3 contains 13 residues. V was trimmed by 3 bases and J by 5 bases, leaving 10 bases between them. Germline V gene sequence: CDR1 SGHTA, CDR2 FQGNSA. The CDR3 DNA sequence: TGTGCCAGCAGCTTTGGGCAGTATACTGAAGCTTTCTTT. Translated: CASSFGQYTEAFF.

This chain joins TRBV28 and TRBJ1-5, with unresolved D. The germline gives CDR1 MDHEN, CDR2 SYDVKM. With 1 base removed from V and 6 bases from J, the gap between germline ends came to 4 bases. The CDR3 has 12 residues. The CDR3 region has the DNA TGTGCCAGCAGTTTATTTTCTCAGCCCCAGCATTTT. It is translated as CASSLFSQPQHF.

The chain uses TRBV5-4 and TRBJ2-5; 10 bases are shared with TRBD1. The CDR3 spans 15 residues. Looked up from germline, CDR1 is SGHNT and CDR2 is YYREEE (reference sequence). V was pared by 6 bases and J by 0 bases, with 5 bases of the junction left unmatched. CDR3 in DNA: TGTGCCAGCAAAGGGACAGGGGCCAACCAAGAGACCCAGTACTTC. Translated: CASKGTGANQETQYF.

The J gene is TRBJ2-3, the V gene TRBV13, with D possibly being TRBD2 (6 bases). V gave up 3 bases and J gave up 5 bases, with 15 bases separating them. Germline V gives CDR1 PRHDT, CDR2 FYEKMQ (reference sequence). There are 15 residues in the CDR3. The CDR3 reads CASSFFDGGVDTQYF. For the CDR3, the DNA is TGTGCCAGCAGCTTTTTTGATGGCGGGGTAGATACGCAGTATTTT. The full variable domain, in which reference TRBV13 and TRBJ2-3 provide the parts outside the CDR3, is AAGVIQSPRHLIKEKRETATLKCYPIPRHDTVYWYQQGPGQDPQFLISFYEKMQSDKGSIPDRFSAQQFSDYHSELNMSSLELGDSALYFCASSFFDGGVDTQYFGPGTRLTVL.

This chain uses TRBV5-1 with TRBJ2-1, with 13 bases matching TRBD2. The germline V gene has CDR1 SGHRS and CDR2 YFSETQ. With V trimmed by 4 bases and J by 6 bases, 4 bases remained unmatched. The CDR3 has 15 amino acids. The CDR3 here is CASSVGTSGTNEQFF. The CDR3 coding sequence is TGCGCCAGCAGCGTCGGGACTAGCGGGACCAATGAGCAGTTCTTC.